The clone carrying this T cell receptor (beta chain) occurred many times. The target antigen is unknown. Amplified TCR beta CDR3 regions came from RNA transcripts. The primer set for the first-round RT-PCR of the TCR CDR3 was HTBI. TCRdb reanalysed the multiplex PCR reads using MiXCR and keeps one entry per CDR3 protein. The sample carries about 360,000 distinct CDR3 sequences, 13% recorded once. The data are from a study of T cells in Graves' hyperthyroidism and ophthalmopathy. With a duration under 2 months, the hyperthyroidism was newly diagnosed in patients aged 18 to 65. A patient was excluded if there was uncontrolled infection, other autoimmune disease, pregnancy or lactation. From approximately 9.3 ml of fresh peripheral blood, PBMCs were isolated. CDR1 and CDR2 from the germline V gene are MNHNS and SASEGT. CDR3 length equals 15 residues. Trimming pared 4 bases from V and 1 base from J, leaving 10 bases between.

Regarding the study as a whole: Most expanded thyroid clonotypes above 0.001 also appeared in blood.

The TCR comes from a young woman with Graves' hyperthyroidism. What was sequenced was blood. The V gene is TRBV6-1, the J gene TRBJ2-2; D not certain. CDR3 amino acids: CASSGRWKNTGELFF. As DNA, the CDR3 is TGTGCCAGCAGTGGCCGGTGGAAGAACACCGGGGAGCTGTTTTTT.